Listed below are T cell receptor beta chains from one sample, sequenced in a study of T-cell memory formation after mild COVID-19. MiXCR was run by TCRdb on the 5' RACE reads, yielding one entry per CDR3 protein. In the table there are about 320,000 distinct CDR3 sequences, roughly an eighth of which are singletons. The sample comprised PBMCs or a T cell subset sorted from them (not recorded which). These receptors originate from a man aged 18 to 35 who had mild COVID-19 (a few samples of this study predate the infection). Cell type and time point are not known. The CDR3 runs from the conserved cysteine through the conserved F or W. The D gene is left open where the match is weak. Clone size is not always given. Where it is, it says once, few, many or a class for expanded clones.

j_call clone_size d_call v_call cdr3_nt cdr3_aa
TRBJ1-1 NA NA TRBV4-1 TGCGCCAGCAGCCAAGGTCCACAGGGAGGCACTGAAGCTTTCTTT CASSQGPQGGTEAFF
TRBJ2-4 many TRBD1 TRBV2 TGTGCCAGCAGTGCGGGACAGGGGCTACTCGTACTAGCCAAAAACATTCAGTACTTC CASSAGQGLLVLAKNIQYF
TRBJ1-1 NA NA TRBV12-3/TRBV12-4 TGTGCCAGCAGTTTACTGGGGCACACTGAAGCTTTCTTT CASSLLGHTEAFF
TRBJ2-3 NA NA TRBV5-1 TGCGCCAGCAGCTTGGCCCTGGGGGCGGTGGATACGCAGTATTTT CASSLALGAVDTQYF
TRBJ2-5 few NA TRBV7-2 TGTGCCAGCAGCTTAGATGGGGGGGCGCGGACCCAGTACTTC CASSLDGGARTQYF
TRBJ2-7 few NA TRBV29-1 TGCAGCGTAAACAGGGGAGGATACGAGCAGTACTTC CSVNRGGYEQYF
TRBJ1-2 few NA TRBV18 TGTGCCAGCTCACCAGGTCTCCATGGCTACACCTTC CASSPGLHGYTF
TRBJ2-3 NA NA TRBV19 TGTGCCAGTAGTACTAGACAGCTTGCGGATACGCAGTATTTT CASSTRQLADTQYF
TRBJ1-1 NA NA TRBV5-1 TGCGCCAGCAGCTTGGTTCCGGGGGCAAGGAACACTGAAGCTTTCTTT CASSLVPGARNTEAFF
TRBJ2-7 few TRBD1 TRBV6-6 TGTGCCAGCAGTCGTACGGGACAGTCACACGAGCAGTACTTC CASSRTGQSHEQYF
TRBJ1-2 few TRBD1 TRBV29-1 TGCAGCGTGTGGGAGACAGGGAACTATGGCTACACCTTC CSVWETGNYGYTF
TRBJ1-5 NA NA TRBV12-3/TRBV12-4 TGTGCCAGCAGTTTAGGGGGTATTATACCCTATAGCAATCAGCCCCAGCATTTT CASSLGGIIPYSNQPQHF
TRBJ1-3 few TRBD1 TRBV7-3 TGTGCCAGCAGCGCAGGGGACAGGCTCTCTGGAAACACCATATATTTT CASSAGDRLSGNTIYF
TRBJ2-2 few TRBD1 TRBV29-1 TGCAGCGCCGTGGGACAGGGAAGGACCGGGGAGCTGTTTTTT CSAVGQGRTGELFF
TRBJ2-1 NA NA TRBV5-5 TGTGCCAGCAGCGTACCTCTGGGACCCCACAATGAGCAGTTCTTC CASSVPLGPHNEQFF
TRBJ1-1 NA TRBD1 TRBV7-6 TGTGCCAGCAGCTTAGAGGGGACAGGGGGTACTGAAGCTTTCTTT CASSLEGTGGTEAFF
TRBJ2-1 NA NA TRBV5-5 TGTGCCAGCAGCTGGCTGCATGAGCAGTTCTTC CASSWLHEQFF
TRBJ2-5 NA TRBD1 TRBV6-6 TGTGCCAGCAGTTACGAGGGGACAGGGCTGGAGACCCAGTACTTC CASSYEGTGLETQYF
TRBJ1-2 NA TRBD1 TRBV7-6 TGTGCCAGCAGCTTGGGGCAGGGGGAGGTCTACACCTTC CASSLGQGEVYTF
TRBJ1-4 few NA TRBV4-1 TGCGCCAGCAGCCAAGATTTCGGGTCGTGGGGGCGAGTGAATGAAAAACTGTTTTTT CASSQDFGSWGRVNEKLFF
TRBJ1-2 NA NA TRBV12-3/TRBV12-4 TGTGCCAGCAGTTTAACGGGAATCTATGGCTACACCTTC CASSLTGIYGYTF
TRBJ1-2 few TRBD1 TRBV4-1 TGCGCCAGCAGCCAAGAATCGTTGGACAGGCCCGATTATGGCTACACCTTC CASSQESLDRPDYGYTF
TRBJ1-6 NA TRBD1 TRBV5-6 TGTGCCAGCAGCCGAGAGACAGGGGGGGCTTCTTCTAGGTTCCTCCACTTT CASSRETGGASSRFLHF
TRBJ1-2 NA NA TRBV5-1 TGCGCCAGCAGCACCGGACTGCGAGCTAACTATGGCTACACCTTC CASSTGLRANYGYTF
TRBJ2-5 NA TRBD1 TRBV7-3 TGTGCCAGCAGCTTAACGCCGACCAGGGGGCATGAGACCCAGTACTTC CASSLTPTRGHETQYF
TRBJ2-7 NA NA TRBV29-1 TGCAGCGTTTCCGCCGGGGCCAACTACGAGCAGTACTTC CSVSAGANYEQYF
TRBJ1-1 NA NA TRBV4-1 TGCGCCAGCAGCCAGTTTTCGGGCGGGGGAGACACTGAAGCTTTCTTT CASSQFSGGGDTEAFF
TRBJ2-7 few NA TRBV5-1 TGCGCCAGCAGCTTGGTGACAGGGAGGGGCTACGAGCAGTACTTC CASSLVTGRGYEQYF
TRBJ2-3 few TRBD2 TRBV28 TGTGCCAGCAGTCAAGGGACTAGCGGGGGGCCCGCGGTAACAGATACGCAGTATTTT CASSQGTSGGPAVTDTQYF
TRBJ2-1 NA NA TRBV18 TGTGCCAGCTCCCCGAACAGGGACGATGAGCAGTTCTTC CASSPNRDDEQFF
TRBJ1-5 NA NA TRBV9 TGTGCCAGCAGCGTAGGGCAGATGGATCAGCCCCAGCATTTT CASSVGQMDQPQHF
TRBJ2-7 many NA TRBV20-1 TGCAGTGCTAGTCAGGAACAGGGAGAGCAGTACTTC CSASQEQGEQYF
TRBJ2-5 few NA TRBV18 TGTGCCAGCTCACCATCAGGGGTCGAGACCCAGTACTTC CASSPSGVETQYF
TRBJ2-3 few NA TRBV12-3/TRBV12-4 TGTGCCAGCAGTCCTCTGGGGCGGGGGCTCAGCACAGATACGCAGTATTTT CASSPLGRGLSTDTQYF
TRBJ2-4 NA TRBD1 TRBV30 TGTGCCTGGGCAGGGGGCGCGGACATTCAGTACTTC CAWAGGADIQYF
TRBJ2-2 NA NA TRBV9 TGTGCCAGCAGCCCCTTCGGGGGGCGTCCGGCCGGGGAGCTGTTTTTT CASSPFGGRPAGELFF
TRBJ2-7 NA NA TRBV20-1 TGCAGTGCTAGAGAGTCATTCAGGGGGGCTCGCTCCTACGAGCAGTACTTC CSARESFRGARSYEQYF
TRBJ2-7 many TRBD2 TRBV20-1 TGCAGTGGAAAAGCGGGGGATCCCTACGAGCAGTACTTC CSGKAGDPYEQYF
TRBJ1-2 few TRBD1 TRBV5-4 TGTGCCAGCAGGTCCGACAGGGCCGACTATGGCTACACCTTC CASRSDRADYGYTF
TRBJ2-2 NA NA TRBV5-1 TGCGCCAGCAGCTTGTGGTCTACTGCGAACACCGGGGAGCTGTTTTTT CASSLWSTANTGELFF
TRBJ1-1 few TRBD1 TRBV12-3/TRBV12-4 TGTGCCAGCAGTTTCCCCTTCCGGATCAGGGGGCTAGGGACTGAAGCTTTCTTT CASSFPFRIRGLGTEAFF
TRBJ2-1 NA NA TRBV10-3 TGTGCCATCAGTGAGGAGACCCACAATGAGCAGTTCTTC CAISEETHNEQFF
TRBJ1-2 NA NA TRBV12-3/TRBV12-4 TGTGCCAGCAGTACCGAGACAACCCATAACTATGGCTACACCTTC CASSTETTHNYGYTF
TRBJ2-3 once NA TRBV12-5 TGTGCTAGTGGTTTGGTCTCTGGCGCAGATACGCAGTATTTT CASGLVSGADTQYF
TRBJ2-3 NA TRBD2 TRBV5-1 TGCGCCAGCAGCCGGGGGGAACAGGTGGACACAGATACGCAGTATTTT CASSRGEQVDTDTQYF
TRBJ1-5 NA NA TRBV20-1 TGCAGTGTCAATCAGCCCCAGCATTTT CSVNQPQHF
TRBJ2-4 few TRBD1 TRBV5-1 TGCGCCAGCAGCTGGACAGGGGATCGGGAAAACATTCAGTACTTC CASSWTGDRENIQYF